The entry below gives a single T cell receptor beta chain sequence along with its context. The source of the sample is a study of cytomegalovirus exposure and HLA in healthy donors. The PCR ran on 60 Vbeta and 13 Jbeta primers. Repertoires were generated with immunoSEQ multiplex PCR, while TCRdb's copy carries only in-frame clones and drops some. The sample lists around 150,000 clones; roughly 80% were seen once. The clonotype comes from a man aged 50 or older in good health and CMV-seropositive. Sequencing was performed on PBMCs.

The CDR3 coding sequence is TGTGCCAGCAGTTTAGAGACAGCTAACTATGGCTACACCTTC. Translated, it gives CASSLETANYGYTF. This chain joins TRBV28 and TRBJ1-2; perhaps TRBD1 as D (5 bases). Germline CDR1 reads MDHEN; CDR2 reads SYDVKM. The CDR3 contains 14 residues. The germline V and J ends were trimmed by 2 bases and 0 bases, with 7 bases remaining between them.